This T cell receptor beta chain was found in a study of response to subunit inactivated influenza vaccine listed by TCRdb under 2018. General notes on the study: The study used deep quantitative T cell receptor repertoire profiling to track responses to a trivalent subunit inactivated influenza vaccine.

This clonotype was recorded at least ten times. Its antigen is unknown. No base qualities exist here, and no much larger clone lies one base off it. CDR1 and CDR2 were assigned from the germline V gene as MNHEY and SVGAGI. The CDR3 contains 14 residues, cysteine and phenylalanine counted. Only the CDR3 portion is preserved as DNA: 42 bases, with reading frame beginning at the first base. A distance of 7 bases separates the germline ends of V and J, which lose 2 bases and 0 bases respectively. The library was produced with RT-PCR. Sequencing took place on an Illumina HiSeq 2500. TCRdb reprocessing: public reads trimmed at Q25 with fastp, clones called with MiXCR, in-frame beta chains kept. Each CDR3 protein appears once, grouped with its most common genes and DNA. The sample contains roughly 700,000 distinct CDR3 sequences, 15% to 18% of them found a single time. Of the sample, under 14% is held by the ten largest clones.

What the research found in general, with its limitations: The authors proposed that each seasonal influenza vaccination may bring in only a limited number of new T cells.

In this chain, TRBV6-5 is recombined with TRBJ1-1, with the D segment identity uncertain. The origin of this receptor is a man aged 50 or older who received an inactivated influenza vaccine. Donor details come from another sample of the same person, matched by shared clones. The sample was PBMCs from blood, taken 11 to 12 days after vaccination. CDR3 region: CASSYDRMNTEAFF. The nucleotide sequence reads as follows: TGTGCCAGCAGTTACGACCGTATGAACACTGAAGCTTTCTTT.